Included here is one T cell receptor beta chain sequence, with context. The antigen this receptor binds is unknown. No much larger clonotype is one base removed from it; base qualities were not supplied. The CDR3 spans 15 residues, from the cysteine through the phenylalanine. The only DNA kept is the CDR3, 45 bases in frame from the first base. Per the germline V gene, SGHTA is the CDR1 and FQGNSA is the CDR2. After removal of 6 bases from V and 4 bases from J, the junction retains 9 bases not matched to a gene. The trial excluded patients who had a history of autoimmune disease or who were on systemic immunosuppression. Peripheral blood for TCR sequencing was collected from all dose cohorts at baseline, on cycle 4 day 1, and on cycle 7 day 1. The samples were taken from a phase I, first-in-human, multicenter, open-label dose-escalation trial of ivuxolimab. Adults with locally advanced or metastatic melanoma, renal cell, hepatocellular, or head and neck squamous cell carcinoma were enrolled in the trial. Before TCR sequencing, CD4+ and CD8+ T cells were separately sorted from peripheral blood.

Genomic DNA was isolated from the sorted cells so that the TCRbeta CDR3 region could be sequenced. The immunoSEQ Assay was used for sequencing of TCRbeta CDR3 regions. Held by TCRdb, this immuneACCESS table contains in-frame sequences only and omits some clones. Under half of the omission traces to an unresolved V gene where checked; the cause of the rest is unknown. Recorded for this sample are tens of thousands of clones; around 83% of them occurred a single time. The ten largest clones add up to less than 3.5% of the sample. The data were obtained in a study of OX40 agonist ivuxolimab in advanced cancers. With respect to the entire study: Ivuxolimab was an agonistic, fully human IgG2 monoclonal antibody directed against OX40 (CD134), a costimulatory receptor. Intravenous ivuxolimab was administered to patients every 2 weeks at six dose levels: 0.01, 0.1, 0.3, 1.5, 3 and 10 mg/kg. Among the approximately 50 dose-escalation patients, approximately 20 had hepatocellular carcinoma, roughly 15 melanoma, 9 renal cell carcinoma and 9 head and neck cancer. In the dose-escalation cohort, about four fifths of patients were male, and the mean age was 60 years with a range of roughly 23 to 79. Prior anti-PD-1, anti-PD-L1 or anti-CTLA-4 therapy was permitted, and checkpoint inhibitors had been received by about 44% of dose-escalation patients. Three dose-escalation patients achieved partial responses, one with hepatocellular carcinoma and two with cutaneous melanoma. Peripheral TCRbeta sequencing was intended to test whether TCR sequence diversity was altered and clonal T-cell expansion was caused by ivuxolimab. The paper describes the monotherapy dose-escalation part (N = 52 patients) of the phase I trial of ivuxolimab.

Results the study describes overall, beyond this receptor: After ivuxolimab, CD8+ T cells had more expanded clones than CD4+ T cells on average. Antigen specificity was not determined for the clonally expanded peripheral T cells. Low levels of normalized T-cell clonal expansion were also seen in some patients who did not respond. In partial responders in the 0.1-3.0 mg/kg groups, normalized peripheral clonal expansion was found to be among the lowest, especially among CD8+ T cells. At doses from 0.1 to 3.0 mg/kg, clonal expansion was seen in both CD4+ and CD8+ blood T cells between baseline and week 6.

The TCR was taken from an adult with an advanced solid tumor such as melanoma, head and neck, liver or kidney cancer. This sequence uses TRBV7-2 and TRBJ2-7; 10 middle bases align to TRBD2. Specimen: CD4+ or CD8+ T cells sorted from blood, collected in a trial of the OX40 agonist ivuxolimab. The nucleotide sequence is given as TGTGCCAGCAGTTTGAGCGGGGGGGCAGGATACGAGCAGTACTTC. Its protein reads: CASSLSGGAGYEQYF.